The source of this T cell receptor beta chain is a study of T cell responses to AZD1222 COVID-19 vaccine. For the study at large: Pooled samples include second doses given at about 4 or 12 weeks.

V was pared by 5 bases and J by 7 bases, with 12 bases of the junction left unmatched. The CDR3 totals 15 residues. The germline V gene has CDR1 SGHRS and CDR2 YFSETQ. Sequencing used immunoSEQ multiplex PCR; TCRdb keeps in-frame clones, though not all of them. Of around 91,000 clones listed, 88% are singletons. The sequences come from peripheral blood, collected on day 0 of AZD1222 vaccination. The chain carries TRBV5-1 and TRBJ2-1; 7 nucleotides match TRBD1. The clonotype originates from an adult in good health. In DNA form, the CDR3 reads TGCGCCAGCAGTTTTACCGGGACAGTCGTGAATGAGCAGTTCTTC. Translating it yields CASSFTGTVVNEQFF.